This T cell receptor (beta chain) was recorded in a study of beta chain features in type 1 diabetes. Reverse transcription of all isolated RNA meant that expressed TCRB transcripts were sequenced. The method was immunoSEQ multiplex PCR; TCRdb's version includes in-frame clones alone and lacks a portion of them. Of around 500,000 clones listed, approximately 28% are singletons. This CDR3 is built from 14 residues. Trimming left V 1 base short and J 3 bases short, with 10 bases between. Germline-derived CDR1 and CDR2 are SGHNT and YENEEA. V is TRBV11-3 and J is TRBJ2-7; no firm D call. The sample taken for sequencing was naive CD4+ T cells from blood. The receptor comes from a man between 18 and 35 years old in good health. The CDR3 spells CASSLGVGDYEQYF. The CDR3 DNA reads TGTGCCAGCAGCTTAGGTGTTGGAGACTACGAGCAGTACTTC. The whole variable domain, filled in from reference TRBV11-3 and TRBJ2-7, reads EAGVVQSPRYKIIEKKQPVAFWCNPISGHNTLYWYLQNLGQGPELLIRYENEEAVDDSQLPKDRFSAERLKGVDSTLKIQPAELGDSAVYLCASSLGVGDYEQYFGPGTRLTVT.